These T cell receptor beta chains were read from a single sample in a study of blood T cell repertoires in COVID-19. Sequenced by immunoSEQ multiplex PCR; TCRdb stores in-frame clones only, minus some. This sample yields approximately 360,000 clones, of which 90% are seen a single time; roughly 6.8% belongs to the top ten. Sequenced material: peripheral blood. These TCRs come from a man younger than 35 with active or convalescent COVID-19. The conserved cysteine and the conserved F or W are not part of the CDR3 here. The D gene is left open where the match is weak. Only part of the rows carry a size: once, few, many, or a class if the clone is expanded.

TRBV9 NA NA ASSVAGVFADTQY
TRBV7-2 TRBD1 NA ASSSRDRALNSPLH
TRBV5-4 NA NA ASSLIQGTHEQY
TRBV7-3 TRBD2 NA ASSLLAGVSGANVLT
TRBV29-1 TRBD1 NA SVDVSGGQGFGYT
TRBV27 TRBD2 NA ASSLVAGVPYEQY
TRBV5-1 TRBD1 NA ASSTGQGDYGYT
TRBV6-1 TRBD2 many ASSELAGGSDTQY
TRBV6-4 NA NA ASSPTIRNQPQH
TRBV5-1 TRBD1 NA ASSFGRGLDGYT
TRBV24-1 TRBD1 NA ATSDYPPTGAGGYT
TRBV7-8 TRBD1 NA ASSLWDSGSYNEQF
TRBV7-2 NA NA ASSLAVQGRKGQY
TRBV5-6 TRBD2 NA ASSPGASGGGEQY